In its sample, the clone carrying this TCR beta chain was seen a few times. This entry is derived from a study of cytotoxic CD8 clonotypes in ibrutinib-treated CLL. Germline-derived CDR1 and CDR2 are ENHRY and SYGVKD. The CDR3 is made up of 14 amino acids. The trim removed 7 bases at V and 5 bases at J, leaving 9 bases unmatched. Produced via immunoSEQ multiplex PCR; TCRdb's table is partial and in-frame only. The table lists under 200,000 clones, roughly four fifths of them singletons, with under 2.5% in the top ten. Sequencing used PBMCs, obtained after 12 months of ibrutinib treatment. The origin of this receptor is a human donor with chronic lymphocytic leukemia. This chain uses TRBV10-3 with TRBJ2-3, with 7 bases that match TRBD1. The CDR3 DNA is TGTGCCATCAATCGACAGGGTCTGGGAGATACGCAGTATTTT. Its protein is CAINRQGLGDTQYF.